What follows are 23 T cell receptor beta chains derived from one specimen sequenced in a study of cytomegalovirus exposure and HLA in healthy donors. Primers: 60 Vbeta forward and 13 Jbeta reverse. The protocol was immunoSEQ multiplex PCR, while the TCRdb copy is restricted to in-frame clones and leaves out a portion. The repertoire holds 72,000 or so clones, with around three quarters as singletons. Material: PBMCs. The source is a young man in good health and CMV-seropositive.

The J gene is TRBJ1-2, the V gene TRBV5-1, with 9 bases lining up with TRBD1. This CDR3 is 14 amino acids long. V was clipped by 3 bases and J by 6 bases; unmatched bases: 6. From germline, CDR1 is SGHRS and CDR2 YFSETQ. CDR3 nucleotides: TGCGCCAGCAGCTGGGGGACAGGGTGGGATGGCTACACCTTC. It is translated as CASSWGTGWDGYTF. Filled out from reference TRBV5-1 and TRBJ1-2, the complete variable domain reads KAGVTQTPRYLIKTRGQQVTLSCSPISGHRSVSWYQQTPGQGLQFLFEYFSETQRNKGNFPGRFSGRQFSNSRSEMNVSTLELGDSALYLCASSWGTGWDGYTFGSGTRLTVV.

The chain combines TRBV13 with TRBJ2-1; 10 positions agree with TRBD2. This CDR3 comprises 15 residues. V was clipped by 4 bases and J by 6 bases; unmatched bases: 6. The germline V gene encodes CDR1 PRHDT and CDR2 FYEKMQ (reference sequence). In DNA form, the CDR3 reads TGTGCCAGCAGCTCCGAGCGGGAGGGCCTCAATGAGCAGTTCTTC. This sequence encodes CASSSEREGLNEQFF.

The rearrangement joins TRBV15 to TRBJ2-7, with 9 bases identical to TRBD1. Looked up from germline, CDR1 is LNHNV and CDR2 is YYDKDF (reference sequence). After removal of 5 bases from V and 3 bases from J, the junction contained 8 bases not matched to a gene. The CDR3 runs 15 residues. Written as DNA, the CDR3 is TGTGCCACCAGCGGCTTCCGGGACAGGGTCTACGAGCAGTACTTC. It specifies CATSGFRDRVYEQYF.

In this sample, this clone turned up a few times. The chain couples TRBV7-9 to TRBJ2-7; 7 nucleotides line up with TRBD1. Per germline, CDR1 SEHNR and CDR2 FQNEAQ (reference sequence). The length of the CDR3 is 13 residues. J gave up 0 bases and V 7 bases, and 3 bases lay outside the gene matches. CDR3 residues: CASNWDSSYEQYF. For the CDR3, the DNA is TGTGCCAGCAACTGGGACAGCTCCTACGAGCAGTACTTC. Filled out from reference TRBV7-9 and TRBJ2-7, the complete variable domain reads DTGVSQNPRHKITKRGQNVTFRCDPISEHNRLYWYRQTLGQGPEFLTYFQNEAQLEKSRLLSDRFSAERPKGSFSTLEIQRTEQGDSAMYLCASNWDSSYEQYFGPGTRLTVT.

V is TRBV7-9 and J is TRBJ1-1, with D hard to call. V lost 1 base, J lost 1 base, and 10 bases lay in between. The germline CDR1 and CDR2 sequences are SEHNR and FQNEAQ (reference sequence). The CDR3 runs 15 residues. The CDR3 DNA is TGTGCCAGCAGCTTAGGAGCGGGGAGGAACACTGAAGCTTTCTTT. Translation: CASSLGAGRNTEAFF.

V gene TRBV6-4 combines with J gene TRBJ2-3; TRBD2 aligns across 12 bases. The CDR3 contains 15 residues. V was clipped by 4 bases and J by 7 bases; unmatched bases: 6. Germline CDR1 is MRHNA and CDR2 is SNTAGT. DNA of the CDR3: TGTGCCAGCAGTGTAGCTAGCGGGGGGGCCAATACGCAGTATTTT. It translates to CASSVASGGANTQYF.

This clone came up a few times. The rearrangement uses TRBV6-5 and TRBJ2-1, with D tentatively TRBD1 (5 bases). This CDR3 region has 15 residues. Germline V gene data show CDR1 as MNHEY and CDR2 as SVGAGI. Deletions cut 5 bases from V and 9 bases from J, with 20 bases between. The CDR3 bases are TGTGCCAGCAGTGGGTCCCGGAGTTGGGGCAGTGAGCAGTTCTTC. This sequence encodes CASSGSRSWGSEQFF.

This clone was observed a single time. The chain employs TRBV10-3 and TRBJ1-1; unclear D gene. Germline V gene lookup returns CDR1 ENHRY and CDR2 SYGVKD. V was cut by 5 bases and J by 3 bases, with 13 bases left in between. CDR3 length: 14 amino acids. Here the CDR3 reads CAISPRPDYTEAFF. CDR3 nucleotides: TGTGCCATCAGTCCGAGACCGGACTACACTGAAGCTTTCTTT.

This chain links TRBV6-5 with TRBJ1-4; 8 bases agree with TRBD1. CDR1 is MNHEY, CDR2 SVGAGI, per germline. This CDR3 spans 15 amino acids. The trim removed 5 bases at V and 0 bases at J, leaving 2 bases unmatched. CDR3 nucleotides: TGTGCCAGCAGTACGGGACAGGCAACTAATGAAAAACTGTTTTTT. Translation: CASSTGQATNEKLFF.

The chain recombines TRBV7-6 with TRBJ2-3, with 9 bases lining up with TRBD2. The germline gives CDR1 SGHVS, CDR2 FNYEAQ. The CDR3 covers 15 residues. The V gene end was trimmed by 3 bases and the J gene end by 5 bases; junction bases not matched to a gene: 6. Here the CDR3 DNA reads TGTGCCAGCAGCTTGAGGACTAGCGAGGTAGATACGCAGTATTTT. It codes for CASSLRTSEVDTQYF.

This chain joins TRBV25-1 and TRBJ2-7; D is possibly TRBD1 (5 bases). The CDR3 has 18 residues. Trimming pared 2 bases from V and 2 bases from J, leaving 22 bases between. Germline CDR1 reads MGHDK; CDR2 reads SYGVNS. The CDR3 spells CASSERAYGRASPYEQYF. The DNA for the CDR3 is TGTGCCAGCAGTGAACGGGCTTATGGCAGGGCGAGCCCCTACGAGCAGTACTTC.

V and J are TRBV10-3 and TRBJ2-5; 7 bases line up with TRBD2. From germline, CDR1 is ENHRY and CDR2 SYGVKD. The CDR3 sequence is 16 residues long. The trim removed 4 bases at V and 4 bases at J, leaving 12 bases unmatched. CDR3 in DNA: TGTGCCATCAGTGGTATGTCTGGGGAGGGGTCAGAGACCCAGTACTTC. It specifies CAISGMSGEGSETQYF.

This chain uses TRBV29-1 with TRBJ2-1; 7 bases align to TRBD1. The CDR3 is 12 amino acids. Trimming at V came to 5 bases and at J to 6 bases, leaving 4 bases not matched to a gene. Germline-derived CDR1 and CDR2 are SQVTM and ANQGSEA. CDR3 nucleotide sequence: TGCAGCGTTCGGACAGGACTCAATGAGCAGTTCTTC. It codes for CSVRTGLNEQFF.

The chain joins TRBV5-6 to TRBJ1-1; D remains ambiguous. Germline CDR1 and CDR2: SGHDT and YYEEEE. V dropped 4 bases and J dropped 4 bases, with 8 bases sitting between them. The length of the CDR3 is 12 residues. The CDR3 spells CASSMGSTEAFF. Written as DNA, the CDR3 is TGTGCCAGCAGCATGGGGAGCACTGAAGCTTTCTTT.

The rearrangement uses TRBV5-1 and TRBJ2-7; 9 bases are a match to TRBD1. The CDR3 is 15 residues long. V lost 4 bases to trimming and J lost 7 bases; unmatched junction nucleotides: 12. CDR1 and CDR2 from the germline V gene are SGHRS and YFSETQ. The CDR3 coding sequence is TGCGCCAGCAGCAACGCCGGGACAGGGCTTGGGGAGCAGTACTTC. Its protein product is CASSNAGTGLGEQYF. The whole variable domain, remainder taken from reference TRBV5-1 and TRBJ2-7, is KAGVTQTPRYLIKTRGQQVTLSCSPISGHRSVSWYQQTPGQGLQFLFEYFSETQRNKGNFPGRFSGRQFSNSRSEMNVSTLELGDSALYLCASSNAGTGLGEQYFGPGTRLTVT.

The chain couples TRBV29-1 to TRBJ1-2; D not certain. Trimming removed 2 bases at V and 1 base at J, with 5 bases between. This CDR3 contains 12 residues. Germline V lookup: CDR1 SQVTM, CDR2 ANQGSEA. The CDR3 coding sequence is TGCAGCGTTGAAAGCGTTAACTATGGCTACACCTTC. Protein product: CSVESVNYGYTF. Full variable domain (remainder filled in from reference TRBV29-1 and TRBJ1-2): SAVISQKPSRDICQRGTSLTIQCQVDSQVTMMFWYRQQPGQSLTLIATANQGSEATYESGFVIDKFPISRPNLTFSTLTVSNMSPEDSSIYLCSVESVNYGYTFGSGTRLTVV.

This clone was seen once. The chain has TRBV6-4 and TRBJ2-3; the match to TRBD1 covers 9 bases. Trimming removed 3 bases from V and 4 bases from J; junction bases left unmatched: 8. The CDR3 has 16 residues. CDR1 is MRHNA, CDR2 SNTAGT, per germline. The CDR3 loop is CASSEGTGRPPDTQYF. CDR3 DNA sequence: TGTGCCAGCAGTGAGGGGACAGGGAGGCCCCCAGATACGCAGTATTTT.

The chain is built from TRBV19 and TRBJ1-5; D gene ambiguous. Per the germline V gene, CDR1 is LNHDA and CDR2 is SQIVND (reference sequence). V was cut by 3 bases and J by 6 bases, with 6 bases left in between. This CDR3 spans 12 amino acids. CDR3 loop: CASSIGGQPQHF. The CDR3 DNA reads as TGTGCCAGTAGTATTGGAGGTCAGCCCCAGCATTTT.

The chain carries TRBV4-2 and TRBJ2-2, with a weak D call TRBD1 (5 bases). The CDR3 is 17 amino acids. Germline loops: CDR1 LGHNA, CDR2 YNFKEQ. The V and J ends lost 0 bases and 6 bases respectively, with 17 bases between them. CDR3 protein: CASSQEKTRTGSGELFF. DNA of the CDR3: TGTGCCAGCAGCCAAGAAAAGACGAGAACAGGCTCCGGGGAGCTGTTTTTT.

J is TRBJ1-1 and V is TRBV6-5; TRBD1 aligns across 7 bases. Trimming took 5 bases from V and 4 from J; bases not matched to a gene: 1. This CDR3 contains 12 residues. Germline V gene sequence: CDR1 MNHEY, CDR2 SVGAGI. The DNA of the CDR3 is TGTGCCAGCAGTAGGACAGGCACTGAAGCTTTCTTT. Translation: CASSRTGTEAFF.

The genes are TRBV7-9 and TRBJ2-1, with 8 bases aligning to TRBD1. From germline, CDR1 is SEHNR and CDR2 FQNEAQ (reference sequence). This CDR3 region has 15 residues. The trim removed 5 bases at V and 4 bases at J, leaving 7 bases unmatched. The CDR3 DNA reads as TGTGCCAGCAGCGTCCGACAGGGGCTATACAATGAGCAGTTCTTC. Amino acid sequence: CASSVRQGLYNEQFF.

The genes are TRBV7-9 and TRBJ1-1; no definite D call. This CDR3 comprises 13 residues. The V gene's germline CDR1 is SEHNR and CDR2 FQNEAQ (reference sequence). Trimming left V 5 bases short and J 5 bases short, with 12 bases between. CDR3 DNA sequence: TGTGCCAGCAGCCCTGGACTGGAAACTGAAGCTTTCTTT. It specifies CASSPGLETEAFF.

CDR3 DNA sequence: TGTGCCAGCAGCTTAGGGCTAGCGGGAGAAGGTACGCAGTATTTT. Translation: CASSLGLAGEGTQYF. This rearrangement joins TRBV13 to TRBJ2-3, with TRBD2 identical over 10 bases. Trimming cost V 0 bases and J 8 bases; bases outside gene matches: 5. The CDR3 consists of 15 residues. Looked up from germline, CDR1 is PRHDT and CDR2 is FYEKMQ (reference sequence).